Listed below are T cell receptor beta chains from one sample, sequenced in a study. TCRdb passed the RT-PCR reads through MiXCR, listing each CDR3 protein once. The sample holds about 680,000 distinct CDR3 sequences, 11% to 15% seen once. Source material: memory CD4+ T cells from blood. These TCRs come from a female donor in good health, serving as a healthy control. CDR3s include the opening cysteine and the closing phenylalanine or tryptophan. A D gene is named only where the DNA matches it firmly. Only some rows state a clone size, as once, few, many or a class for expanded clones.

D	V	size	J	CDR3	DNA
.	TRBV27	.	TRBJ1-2	CASSLSPPGTYGYTF	TGTGCCAGCAGTTTATCCCCACCAGGGACCTATGGCTACACCTTC
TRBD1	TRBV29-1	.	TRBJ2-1	CSVNRGGNEQFF	TGCAGCGTCAACAGGGGTGGGAATGAGCAGTTCTTC
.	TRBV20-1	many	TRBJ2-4	CSATPGGKAAKNIQYF	TGCAGTGCTACCCCCGGGGGTAAAGCGGCCAAAAACATTCAGTACTTC
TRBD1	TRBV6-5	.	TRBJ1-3	CASRQQGASGNTIYF	TGTGCCAGCAGACAACAGGGGGCGAGTGGAAACACCATATATTTT
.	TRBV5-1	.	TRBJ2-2	CASSFDATGELFF	TGCGCCAGCAGCTTCGACGCCACCGGGGAGCTGTTTTTT
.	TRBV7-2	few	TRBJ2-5	CASSFQGMKAQETQYF	TGTGCCAGCAGCTTTCAGGGCATGAAAGCGCAAGAGACCCAGTACTTC
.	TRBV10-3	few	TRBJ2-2	CAISKVATGELFF	TGTGCCATCAGTAAAGTAGCTACCGGGGAGCTGTTTTTT
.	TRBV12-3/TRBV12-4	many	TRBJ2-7	CASSLVRQGINEQYF	TGTGCCAGCAGTTTAGTACGGCAGGGGATCAACGAGCAGTACTTC
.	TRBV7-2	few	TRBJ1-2	CASSLASAGSDGYTF	TGTGCCAGCAGCTTAGCGTCAGCAGGGAGCGATGGCTACACCTTC
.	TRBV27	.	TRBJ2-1	CASSFRRYNEQFF	TGTGCCAGCAGTTTCCGGCGTTACAATGAGCAGTTCTTC
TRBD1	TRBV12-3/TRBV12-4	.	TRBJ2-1	CASTIRQGFGNEQFF	TGTGCCAGCACCATACGACAGGGCTTCGGCAATGAGCAGTTCTTC
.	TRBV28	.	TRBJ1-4	CASNVYGEKLFF	TGTGCCAGCAACGTATACGGTGAAAAACTGTTTTTT
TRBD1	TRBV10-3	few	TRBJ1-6	CAITPDRANSPLHF	TGTGCCATCACTCCGGACAGGGCGAATTCACCCCTCCACTTT
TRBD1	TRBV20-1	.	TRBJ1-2	CSARVSQGADGYTF	TGCAGTGCTAGAGTATCACAGGGGGCTGATGGCTACACCTTC
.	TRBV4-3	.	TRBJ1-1	CASSITQGRGLGEAFF	TGCGCCAGCAGCATAACCCAGGGGCGGGGCCTGGGGGAAGCTTTCTTT
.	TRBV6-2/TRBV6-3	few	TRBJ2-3	CASSYLGVAGGTDTQYF	TGTGCCAGCAGTTACCTTGGGGTAGCAGGGGGCACAGATACGCAGTATTTT
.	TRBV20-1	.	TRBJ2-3	CSAMTEETQYF	TGCAGTGCCATGACGGAGGAGACGCAGTATTTT
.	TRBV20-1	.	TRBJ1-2	CSARPQTNYGYTF	TGCAGTGCTAGACCACAGACTAACTATGGCTACACCTTC
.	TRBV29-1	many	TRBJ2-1	CSAAKANNEQFF	TGCAGCGCCGCGAAAGCAAACAATGAGCAGTTCTTC
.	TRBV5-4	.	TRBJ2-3	CASSFDGGGTDTQYF	TGTGCCAGCAGCTTTGATGGGGGCGGCACAGATACGCAGTATTTT
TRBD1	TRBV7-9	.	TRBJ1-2	CASSLVGTGAIGYTF	TGTGCCAGCAGCTTAGTCGGGACAGGGGCTATTGGCTACACCTTC
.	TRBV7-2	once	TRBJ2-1	CASSPKLDSYNEQFF	TGTGCCAGCAGCCCGAAACTGGACTCCTACAATGAGCAGTTCTTC
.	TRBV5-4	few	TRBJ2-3	CASRIALIDTDTQYF	TGTGCCAGCAGGATAGCTCTAATCGACACAGATACGCAGTATTTT
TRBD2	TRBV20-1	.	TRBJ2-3	CSARKGLVDTQYF	TGCAGTGCTAGGAAGGGACTAGTAGATACGCAGTATTTT
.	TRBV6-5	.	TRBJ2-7	CASSDSPGAKQYF	TGTGCCAGCAGTGACTCCCCGGGGGCTAAACAGTACTTC
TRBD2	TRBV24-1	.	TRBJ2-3	CATSDPAGGGADTQYF	TGTGCCACCAGTGATCCAGCGGGAGGCGGGGCAGATACGCAGTATTTT
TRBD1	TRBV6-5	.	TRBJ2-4	CASSSATGGSWFQYF	TGTGCCAGCAGCTCTGCGACAGGGGGAAGTTGGTTTCAGTACTTC
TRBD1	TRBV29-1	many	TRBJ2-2	CSVGTGGPANTGELFF	TGCAGCGTTGGGACAGGGGGCCCCGCGAACACCGGGGAGCTGTTTTTT
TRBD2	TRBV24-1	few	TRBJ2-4	CATSEDTSGGAAQYF	TGTGCCACCAGTGAGGATACTAGCGGGGGGGCTGCTCAGTACTTC
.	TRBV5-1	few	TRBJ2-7	CASSPQSGRDEQYF	TGCGCCAGCAGCCCGCAATCGGGTAGGGACGAGCAGTACTTC
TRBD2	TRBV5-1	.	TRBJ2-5	CASSPPLAGEETQYF	TGCGCCAGCAGCCCCCCCCTCGCGGGGGAAGAGACCCAGTACTTC
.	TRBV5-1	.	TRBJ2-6	CASSLQGPSRGANVLTF	TGCGCCAGCAGCTTGCAGGGACCGTCTAGGGGGGCCAACGTCCTGACTTTC
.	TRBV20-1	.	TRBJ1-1	CSARESGANTEAFF	TGCAGTGCTAGAGAATCCGGTGCGAACACTGAAGCTTTCTTT
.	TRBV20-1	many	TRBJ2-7	CSVGGTPWEQYF	TGCAGTGTTGGCGGAACCCCTTGGGAGCAGTACTTC
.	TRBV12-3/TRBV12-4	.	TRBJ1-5	CASRPRDSNQPQHF	TGTGCCAGCAGGCCCCGGGACAGCAATCAGCCCCAGCATTTT
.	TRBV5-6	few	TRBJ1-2	CASSPGRKYGYTF	TGTGCCAGCAGCCCGGGACGGAAGTATGGCTACACCTTC
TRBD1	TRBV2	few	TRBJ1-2	CASSLSARTGGYYGYTF	TGTGCCAGCAGTCTATCTGCTCGGACAGGGGGTTACTATGGCTACACCTTC
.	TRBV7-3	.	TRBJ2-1	CASSPQSSGQGNEQFF	TGTGCCAGCAGCCCCCAGTCGAGCGGCCAGGGCAATGAGCAGTTCTTC
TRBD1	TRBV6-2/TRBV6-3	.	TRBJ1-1	CASSPIGQGNTEAFF	TGTGCCAGCAGCCCCATAGGACAGGGCAACACTGAAGCTTTCTTT
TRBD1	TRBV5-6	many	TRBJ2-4	CASSLWQGALAKNIQYF	TGTGCCAGCAGCTTGTGGCAGGGGGCATTAGCCAAAAACATTCAGTACTTC
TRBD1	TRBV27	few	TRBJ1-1	CASSLGTGVRNTEAFF	TGTGCCAGCAGTTTGGGGACAGGGGTCCGGAACACTGAAGCTTTCTTT